This T cell receptor (beta chain) was sequenced for a study of OX40 agonist ivuxolimab in advanced cancers. Study at large: More than 35% of patients had received prior checkpoint inhibitor therapy. Study-wide results and limits: Expanded clones were, on average, more numerous among CD8+ T cells than CD4+.

CDR3 length: 15 residues. Per the germline V gene, CDR1 is MNHNS and CDR2 is SASEGT. V was clipped by 3 bases and J by 8 bases; unmatched bases: 7. Details on this clone: Its antigen is undetermined.

Profiled with immunoSEQ multiplex PCR; TCRdb holds only in-frame clones, not every one. This sample has 60,000 to 100,000 clones; approximately 95% occur once, and the top ten carry roughly 22%. This material consisted of CD4+ or CD8+ T cells sorted from blood, taken in a trial of the OX40 agonist ivuxolimab. This clonotype was sampled from an adult with an advanced solid tumor such as melanoma, head and neck, liver or kidney cancer. V gene TRBV6-1 combines with J gene TRBJ1-4; 9 positions agree with TRBD1. The CDR3 DNA reads TGTGCCAGCAGTGAGGGTGGGACAGGGAACGAAAAACTGTTTTTT. Protein: CASSEGGTGNEKLFF.